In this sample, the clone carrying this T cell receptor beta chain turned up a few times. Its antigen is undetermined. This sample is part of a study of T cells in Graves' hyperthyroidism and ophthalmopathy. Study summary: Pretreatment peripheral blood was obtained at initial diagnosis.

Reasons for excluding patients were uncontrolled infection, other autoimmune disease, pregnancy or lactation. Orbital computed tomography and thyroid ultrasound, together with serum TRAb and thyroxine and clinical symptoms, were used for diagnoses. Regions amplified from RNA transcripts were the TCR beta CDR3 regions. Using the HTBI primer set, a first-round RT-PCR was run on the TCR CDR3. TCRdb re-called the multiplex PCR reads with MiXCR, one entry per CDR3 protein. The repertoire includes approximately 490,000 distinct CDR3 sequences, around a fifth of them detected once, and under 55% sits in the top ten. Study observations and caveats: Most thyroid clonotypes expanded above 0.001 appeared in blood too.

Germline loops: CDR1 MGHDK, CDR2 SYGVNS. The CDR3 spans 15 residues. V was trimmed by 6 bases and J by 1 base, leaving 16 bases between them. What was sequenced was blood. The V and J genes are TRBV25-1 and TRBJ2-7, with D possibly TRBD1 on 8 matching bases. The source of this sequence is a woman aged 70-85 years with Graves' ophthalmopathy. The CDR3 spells CASRIYRGGSYEQYF. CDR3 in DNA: TGTGCCAGCAGGATATACAGGGGGGGATCCTACGAGCAGTACTTC.